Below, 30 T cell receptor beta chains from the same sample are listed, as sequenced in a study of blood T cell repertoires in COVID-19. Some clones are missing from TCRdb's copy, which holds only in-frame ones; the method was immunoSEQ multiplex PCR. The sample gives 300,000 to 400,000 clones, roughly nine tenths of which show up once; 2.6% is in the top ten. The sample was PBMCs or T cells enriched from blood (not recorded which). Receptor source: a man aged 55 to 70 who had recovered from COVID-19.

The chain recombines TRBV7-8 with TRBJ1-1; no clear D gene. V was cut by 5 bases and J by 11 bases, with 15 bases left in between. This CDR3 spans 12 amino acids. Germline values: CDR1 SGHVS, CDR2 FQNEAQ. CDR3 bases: TGTGCCAGCAGCACAGACCCAACGGGGGCTTTCTTT. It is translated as CASSTDPTGAFF.

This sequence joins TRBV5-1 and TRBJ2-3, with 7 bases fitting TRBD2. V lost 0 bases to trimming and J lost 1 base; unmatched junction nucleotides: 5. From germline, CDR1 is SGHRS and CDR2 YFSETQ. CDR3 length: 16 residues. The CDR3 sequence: CASSLARAGRTDTQYF. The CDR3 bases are TGCGCCAGCAGCTTGGCTCGAGCGGGGCGCACAGATACGCAGTATTTT. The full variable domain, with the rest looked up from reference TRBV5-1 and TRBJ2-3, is KAGVTQTPRYLIKTRGQQVTLSCSPISGHRSVSWYQQTPGQGLQFLFEYFSETQRNKGNFPGRFSGRQFSNSRSEMNVSTLELGDSALYLCASSLARAGRTDTQYFGPGTRLTVL.

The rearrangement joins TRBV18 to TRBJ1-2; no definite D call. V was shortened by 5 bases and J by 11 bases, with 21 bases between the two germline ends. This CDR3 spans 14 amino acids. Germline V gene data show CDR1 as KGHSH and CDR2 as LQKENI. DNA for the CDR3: TGTGCCAGCTCAGCCGAAGCCACACGTTCGGGGTACACCTTC. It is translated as CASSAEATRSGYTF.

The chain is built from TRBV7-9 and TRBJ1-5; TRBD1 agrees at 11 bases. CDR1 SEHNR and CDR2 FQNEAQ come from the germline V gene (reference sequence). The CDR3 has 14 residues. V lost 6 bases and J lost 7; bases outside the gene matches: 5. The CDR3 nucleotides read TGTGCCAGCAGTCCGGGACAGGGGGAACAGCCCCAGCATTTT. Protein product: CASSPGQGEQPQHF.

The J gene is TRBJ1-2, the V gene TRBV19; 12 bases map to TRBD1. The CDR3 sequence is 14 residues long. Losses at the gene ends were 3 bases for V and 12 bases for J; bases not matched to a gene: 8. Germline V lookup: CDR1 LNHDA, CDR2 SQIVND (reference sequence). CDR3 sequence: CASSIYQRDRGHTF. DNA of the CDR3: TGTGCCAGTAGTATCTATCAACGGGACAGGGGGCACACCTTC.

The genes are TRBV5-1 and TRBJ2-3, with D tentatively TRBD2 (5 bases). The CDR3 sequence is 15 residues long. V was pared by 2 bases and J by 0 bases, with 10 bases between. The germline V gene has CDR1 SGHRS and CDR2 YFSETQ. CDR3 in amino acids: CASSFGDTSTDTQYF. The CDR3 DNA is TGCGCCAGCAGCTTCGGGGATACTAGCACAGATACGCAGTATTTT. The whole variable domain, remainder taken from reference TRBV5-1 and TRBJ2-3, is KAGVTQTPRYLIKTRGQQVTLSCSPISGHRSVSWYQQTPGQGLQFLFEYFSETQRNKGNFPGRFSGRQFSNSRSEMNVSTLELGDSALYLCASSFGDTSTDTQYFGPGTRLTVL.

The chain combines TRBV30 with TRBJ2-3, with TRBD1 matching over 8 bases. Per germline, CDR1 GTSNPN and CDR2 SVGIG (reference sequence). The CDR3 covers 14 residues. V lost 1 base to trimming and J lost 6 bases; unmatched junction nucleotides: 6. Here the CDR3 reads CAWSDRTGWDTQYF. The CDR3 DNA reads TGTGCCTGGAGTGATAGGACAGGGTGGGATACGCAGTATTTT.

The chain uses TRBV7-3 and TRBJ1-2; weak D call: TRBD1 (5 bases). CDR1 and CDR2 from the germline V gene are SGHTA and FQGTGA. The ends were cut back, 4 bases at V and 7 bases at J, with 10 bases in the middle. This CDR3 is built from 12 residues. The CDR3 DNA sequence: TGTGCCAGCAGCTCGCAGGGTAGTGGCTACACCTTC. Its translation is CASSSQGSGYTF.

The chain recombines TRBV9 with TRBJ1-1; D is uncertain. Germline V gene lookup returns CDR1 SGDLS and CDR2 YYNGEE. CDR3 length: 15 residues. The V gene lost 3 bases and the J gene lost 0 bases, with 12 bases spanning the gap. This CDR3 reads CASSAGGEVNTEAFF. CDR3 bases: TGTGCCAGCAGCGCAGGCGGGGAGGTGAACACTGAAGCTTTCTTT.

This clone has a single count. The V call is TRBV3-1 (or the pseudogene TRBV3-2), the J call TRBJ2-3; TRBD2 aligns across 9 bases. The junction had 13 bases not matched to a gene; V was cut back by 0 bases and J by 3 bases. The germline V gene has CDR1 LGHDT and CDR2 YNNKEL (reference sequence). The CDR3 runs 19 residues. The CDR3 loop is CASSQEGFGLAGKTDTQYF. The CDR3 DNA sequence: TGTGCCAGCAGCCAAGAAGGTTTCGGGCTAGCGGGGAAAACAGATACGCAGTATTTT.

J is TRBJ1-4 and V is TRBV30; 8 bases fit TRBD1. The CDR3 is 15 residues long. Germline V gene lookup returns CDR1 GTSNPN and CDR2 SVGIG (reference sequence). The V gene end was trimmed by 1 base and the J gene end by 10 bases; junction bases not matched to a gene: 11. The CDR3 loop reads CAWSEGFRGRAKLFF. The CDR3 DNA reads TGTGCCTGGAGTGAGGGGTTCAGGGGGCGCGCAAAACTGTTTTTT.

The CDR3 DNA follows: TGTGCCACCAGCAGAGATGGGGGCTCGCCCCAGCATTTT. Translation gives CATSRDGGSPQHF. The V call is TRBV15, the J call TRBJ1-5; D is possibly TRBD1 (6 bases). Germline assignment: CDR1 LNHNV and CDR2 YYDKDF (reference sequence). The CDR3 length is 13 residues. Trimming pared 0 bases from V and 9 bases from J, leaving 9 bases between. Full variable domain (remainder filled in from reference TRBV15 and TRBJ1-5): DAMVIQNPRYQVTQFGKPVTLSCSQTLNHNVMYWYQQKSSQAPKLLFHYYDKDFNNEADTPDNFQSRRPNTSFCFLDIRSPGLGDTAMYLCATSRDGGSPQHFGDGTRLSIL.

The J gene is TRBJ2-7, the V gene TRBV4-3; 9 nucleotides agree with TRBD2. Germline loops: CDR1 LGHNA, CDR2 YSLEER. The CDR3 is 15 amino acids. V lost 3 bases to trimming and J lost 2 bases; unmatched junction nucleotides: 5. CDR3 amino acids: CASSQASGTPYEQYF. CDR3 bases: TGCGCCAGCAGCCAGGCTAGCGGGACACCCTACGAGCAGTACTTC.

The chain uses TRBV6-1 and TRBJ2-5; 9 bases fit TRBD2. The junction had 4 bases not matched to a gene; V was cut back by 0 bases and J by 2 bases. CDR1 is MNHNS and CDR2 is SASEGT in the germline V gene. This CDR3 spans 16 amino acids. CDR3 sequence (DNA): TGTGCCAGCAGTGAAGCCCTAGCGGGACGGCAAGAGACCCAGTACTTC. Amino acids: CASSEALAGRQETQYF.

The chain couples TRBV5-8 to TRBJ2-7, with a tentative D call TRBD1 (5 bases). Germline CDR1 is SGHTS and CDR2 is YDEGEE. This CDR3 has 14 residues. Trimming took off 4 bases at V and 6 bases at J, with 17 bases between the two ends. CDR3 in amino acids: CASSVRTSRGEQYF. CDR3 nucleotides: TGTGCCAGCAGCGTAAGAACGAGTAGGGGCGAGCAGTACTTC.

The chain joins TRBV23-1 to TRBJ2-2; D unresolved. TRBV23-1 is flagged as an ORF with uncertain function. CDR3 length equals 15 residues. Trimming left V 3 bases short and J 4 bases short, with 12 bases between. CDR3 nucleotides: TGCGCCAGCAGTCATCCAAGACTCGCCACCGGGGAGCTGTTTTTT. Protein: CASSHPRLATGELFF.

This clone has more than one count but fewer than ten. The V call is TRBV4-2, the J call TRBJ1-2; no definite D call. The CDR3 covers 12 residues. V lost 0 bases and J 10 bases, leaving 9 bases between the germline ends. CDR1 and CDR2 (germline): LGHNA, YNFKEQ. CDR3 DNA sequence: TGTGCCAGCAGCCAAGACGAGCGGGACTACACCTTC. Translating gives CASSQDERDYTF.

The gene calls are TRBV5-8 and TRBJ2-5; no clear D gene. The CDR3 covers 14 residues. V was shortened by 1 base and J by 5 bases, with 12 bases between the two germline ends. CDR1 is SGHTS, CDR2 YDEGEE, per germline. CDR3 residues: CASSLSPSWETQYF. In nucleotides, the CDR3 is TGTGCCAGCAGCTTGTCCCCCAGTTGGGAGACCCAGTACTTC.

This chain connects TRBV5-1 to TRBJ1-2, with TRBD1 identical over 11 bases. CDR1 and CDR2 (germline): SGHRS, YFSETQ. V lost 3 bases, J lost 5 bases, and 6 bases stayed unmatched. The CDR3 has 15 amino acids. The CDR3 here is CASSSGQGASYGYTF. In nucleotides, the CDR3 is TGCGCCAGCAGCTCCGGACAGGGGGCATCGTATGGCTACACCTTC.

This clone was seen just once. CDR3 sequence (DNA): TGTGCCAGCAGACCCTACAGGAACACTGAAGCTTTCTTT. It encodes CASRPYRNTEAFF. This chain connects TRBV2 to TRBJ1-1; no clear D gene. CDR1 and CDR2 (germline): SNHLY, FYNNEI. This CDR3 region has 13 residues. V gave up 6 bases and J gave up 1 base, with 9 bases separating them.

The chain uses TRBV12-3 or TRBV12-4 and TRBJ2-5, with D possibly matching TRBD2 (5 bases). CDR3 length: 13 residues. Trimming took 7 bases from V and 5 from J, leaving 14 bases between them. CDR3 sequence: CASNPRAGETQYF. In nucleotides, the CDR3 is TGTGCCAGCAATCCGAGGGCCGGGGAGACCCAGTACTTC.

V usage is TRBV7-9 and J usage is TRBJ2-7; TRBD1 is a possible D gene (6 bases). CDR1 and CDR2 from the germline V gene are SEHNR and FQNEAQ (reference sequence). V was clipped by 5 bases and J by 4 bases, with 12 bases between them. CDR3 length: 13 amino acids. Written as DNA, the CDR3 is TGTGCCAGCAGCCCCACAGGGTCTTACGAGCAGTACTTC. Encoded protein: CASSPTGSYEQYF.

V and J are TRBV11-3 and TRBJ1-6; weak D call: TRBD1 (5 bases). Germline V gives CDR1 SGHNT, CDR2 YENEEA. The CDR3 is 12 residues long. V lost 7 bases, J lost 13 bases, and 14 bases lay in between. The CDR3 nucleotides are TGTGCCAGCACCACTCAGGGTGGGCCCCTCCACTTT. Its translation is CASTTQGGPLHF.

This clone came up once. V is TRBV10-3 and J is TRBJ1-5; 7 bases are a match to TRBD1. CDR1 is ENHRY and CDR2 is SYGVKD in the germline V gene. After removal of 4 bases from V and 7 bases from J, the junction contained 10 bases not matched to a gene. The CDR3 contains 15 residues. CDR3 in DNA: TGTGCCATCAGTGGATCCGACAGGGAAGGCCAGCCCCAGCATTTT. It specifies CAISGSDREGQPQHF.

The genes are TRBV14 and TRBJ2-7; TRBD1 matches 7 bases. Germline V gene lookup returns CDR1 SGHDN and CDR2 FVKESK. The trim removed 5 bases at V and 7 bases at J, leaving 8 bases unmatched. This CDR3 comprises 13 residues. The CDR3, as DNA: TGTGCCAGCAGCGTTCGAGGGGGCTCGGAGCAGTACTTC. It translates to CASSVRGGSEQYF.

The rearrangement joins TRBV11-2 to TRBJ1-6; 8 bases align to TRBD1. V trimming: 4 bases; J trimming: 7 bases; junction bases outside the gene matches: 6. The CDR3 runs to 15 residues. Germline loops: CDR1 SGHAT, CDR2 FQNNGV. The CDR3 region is CASSSRTGRNSPLHF. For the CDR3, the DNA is TGTGCCAGCAGCTCTCGGACAGGGCGGAATTCACCCCTCCACTTT.

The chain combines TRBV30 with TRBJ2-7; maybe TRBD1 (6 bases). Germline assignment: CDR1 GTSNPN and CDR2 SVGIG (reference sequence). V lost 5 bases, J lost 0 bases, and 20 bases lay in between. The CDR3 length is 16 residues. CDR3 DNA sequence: TGTGCCTGGGATGACCCGGGACACATCAGCTCCTACGAGCAGTACTTC. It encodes CAWDDPGHISSYEQYF. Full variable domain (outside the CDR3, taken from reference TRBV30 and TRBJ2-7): SQTIHQWPATLVQPVGSPLSLECTVEGTSNPNLYWYRQAAGRGLQLLFYSVGIGQISSEVPQNLSASRPQDRQFILSSKKLLLSDSGFYLCAWDDPGHISSYEQYFGPGTRLTVT.

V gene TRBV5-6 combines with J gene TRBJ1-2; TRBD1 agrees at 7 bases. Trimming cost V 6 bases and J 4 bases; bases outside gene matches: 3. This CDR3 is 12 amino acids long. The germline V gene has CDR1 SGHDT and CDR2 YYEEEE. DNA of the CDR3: TGTGCCAGCAAAGACAGGGCCTATGGCTACACCTTC. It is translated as CASKDRAYGYTF. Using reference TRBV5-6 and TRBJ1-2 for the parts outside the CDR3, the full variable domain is DAGVTQSPTHLIKTRGQQVTLRCSPKSGHDTVSWYQQALGQGPQFIFQYYEEEERQRGNFPDRFSGHQFPNYSSELNVNALLLGDSALYLCASKDRAYGYTFGSGTRLTVV.

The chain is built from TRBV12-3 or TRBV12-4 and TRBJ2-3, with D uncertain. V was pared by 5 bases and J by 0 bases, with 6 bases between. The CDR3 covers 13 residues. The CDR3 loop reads CASSARSTDTQYF. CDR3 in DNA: TGTGCCAGCAGTGCCAGAAGCACAGATACGCAGTATTTT.

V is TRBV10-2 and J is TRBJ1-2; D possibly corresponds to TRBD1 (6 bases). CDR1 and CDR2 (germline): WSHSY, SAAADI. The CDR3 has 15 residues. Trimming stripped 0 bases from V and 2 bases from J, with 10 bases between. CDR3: CASSESGHINYGYTF. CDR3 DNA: TGCGCCAGCAGTGAGTCGGGACACATAAACTATGGCTACACCTTC.